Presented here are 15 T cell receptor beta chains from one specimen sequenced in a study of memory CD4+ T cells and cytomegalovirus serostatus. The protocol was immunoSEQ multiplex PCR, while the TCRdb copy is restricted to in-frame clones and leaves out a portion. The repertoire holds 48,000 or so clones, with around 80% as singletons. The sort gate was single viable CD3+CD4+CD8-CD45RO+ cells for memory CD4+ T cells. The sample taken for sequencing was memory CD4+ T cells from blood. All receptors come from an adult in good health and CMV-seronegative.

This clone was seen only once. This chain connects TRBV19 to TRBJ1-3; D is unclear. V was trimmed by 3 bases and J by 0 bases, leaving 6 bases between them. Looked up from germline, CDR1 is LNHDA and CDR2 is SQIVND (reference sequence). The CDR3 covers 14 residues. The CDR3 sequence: CASSIESSGNTIYF. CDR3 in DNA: TGTGCCAGTAGTATCGAGTCCTCTGGAAACACCATATATTTT.

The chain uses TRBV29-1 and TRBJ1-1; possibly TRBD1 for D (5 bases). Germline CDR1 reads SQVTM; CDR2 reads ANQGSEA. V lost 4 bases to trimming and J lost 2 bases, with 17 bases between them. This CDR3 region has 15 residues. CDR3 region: CSVGGEWIGNTEAFF. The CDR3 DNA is TGCAGCGTTGGGGGGGAATGGATTGGAAACACTGAAGCTTTCTTT.

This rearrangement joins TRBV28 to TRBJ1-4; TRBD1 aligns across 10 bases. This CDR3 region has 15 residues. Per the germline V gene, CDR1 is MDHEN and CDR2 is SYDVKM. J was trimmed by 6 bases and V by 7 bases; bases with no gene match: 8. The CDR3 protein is CASNIPGQGYEKLFF. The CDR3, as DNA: TGTGCCAGCAATATCCCGGGACAGGGGTATGAAAAACTGTTTTTT.

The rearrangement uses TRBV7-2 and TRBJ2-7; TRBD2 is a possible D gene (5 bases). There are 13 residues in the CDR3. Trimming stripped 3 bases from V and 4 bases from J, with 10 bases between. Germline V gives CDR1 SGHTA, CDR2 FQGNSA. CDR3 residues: CASSLRANYEQYF. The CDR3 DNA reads TGTGCCAGCAGCTTGAGGGCTAATTACGAGCAGTACTTC.

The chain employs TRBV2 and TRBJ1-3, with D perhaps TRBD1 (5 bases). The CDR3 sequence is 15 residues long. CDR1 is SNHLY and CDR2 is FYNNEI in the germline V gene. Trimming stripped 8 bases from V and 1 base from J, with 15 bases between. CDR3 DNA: TGTGCCAGCCTTGATACGGGGACTTCTGGAAACACCATATATTTT. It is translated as CASLDTGTSGNTIYF. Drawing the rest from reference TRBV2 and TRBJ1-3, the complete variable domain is EPEVTQTPSHQVTQMGQEVILRCVPISNHLYFYWYRQILGQKVEFLVSFYNNEISEKSEIFDDQFSVERPDGSNFTLKIRSTKLEDSAMYFCASLDTGTSGNTIYFGEGSWLTVV.

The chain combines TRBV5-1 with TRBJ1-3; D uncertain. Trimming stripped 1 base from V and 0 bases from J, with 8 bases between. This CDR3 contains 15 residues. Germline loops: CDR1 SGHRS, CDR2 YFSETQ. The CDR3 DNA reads TGCGCCAGCAGCTTGAACACCAACTCTGGAAACACCATATATTTT. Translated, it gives CASSLNTNSGNTIYF.

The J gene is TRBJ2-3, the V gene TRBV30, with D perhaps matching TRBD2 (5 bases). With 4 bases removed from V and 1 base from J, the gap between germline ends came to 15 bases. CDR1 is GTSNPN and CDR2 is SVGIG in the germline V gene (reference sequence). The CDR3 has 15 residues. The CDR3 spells CAWKLSGLGTDTQYF. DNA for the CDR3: TGTGCCTGGAAACTGTCCGGACTCGGCACAGATACGCAGTATTTT.

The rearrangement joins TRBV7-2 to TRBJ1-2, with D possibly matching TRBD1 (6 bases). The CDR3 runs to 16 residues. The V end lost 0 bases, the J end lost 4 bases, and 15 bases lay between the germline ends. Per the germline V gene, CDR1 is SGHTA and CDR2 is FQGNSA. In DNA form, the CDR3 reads TGTGCCAGCAGCTTAGCCCCCCAGGGGAGCTTCTATGGCTACACCTTC. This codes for CASSLAPQGSFYGYTF.

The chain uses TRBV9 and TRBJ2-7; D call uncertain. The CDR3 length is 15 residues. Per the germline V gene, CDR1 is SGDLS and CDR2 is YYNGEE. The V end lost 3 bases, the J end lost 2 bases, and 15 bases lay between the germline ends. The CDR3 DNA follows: TGTGCCAGCAGCGCCTCCGAAGGTGGCACCTACGAGCAGTACTTC. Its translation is CASSASEGGTYEQYF.

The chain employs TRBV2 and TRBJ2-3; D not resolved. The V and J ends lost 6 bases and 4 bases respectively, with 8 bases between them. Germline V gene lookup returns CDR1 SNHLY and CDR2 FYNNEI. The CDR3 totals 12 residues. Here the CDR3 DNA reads TGTGCCAGCAGGGGATCGTCAGATACGCAGTATTTT. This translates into CASRGSSDTQYF.

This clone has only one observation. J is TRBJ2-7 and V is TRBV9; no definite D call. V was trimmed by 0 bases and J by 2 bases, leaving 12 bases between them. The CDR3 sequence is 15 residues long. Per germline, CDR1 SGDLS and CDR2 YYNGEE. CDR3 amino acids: CASSVGGPGPYEQYF. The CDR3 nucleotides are TGTGCCAGCAGCGTAGGGGGTCCCGGTCCCTACGAGCAGTACTTC.

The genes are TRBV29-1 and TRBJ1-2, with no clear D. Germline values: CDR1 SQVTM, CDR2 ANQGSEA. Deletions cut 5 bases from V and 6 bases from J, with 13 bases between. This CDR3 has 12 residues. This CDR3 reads CSVPRQPDGYTF. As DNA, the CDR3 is TGCAGCGTTCCCAGGCAGCCGGATGGCTACACCTTC.

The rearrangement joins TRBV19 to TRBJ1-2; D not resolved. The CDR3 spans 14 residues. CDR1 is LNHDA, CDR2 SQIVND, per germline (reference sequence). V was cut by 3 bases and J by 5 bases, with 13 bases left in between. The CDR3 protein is CASSIARTRYGYTF. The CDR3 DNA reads TGTGCCAGTAGTATCGCCAGAACAAGATATGGCTACACCTTC.

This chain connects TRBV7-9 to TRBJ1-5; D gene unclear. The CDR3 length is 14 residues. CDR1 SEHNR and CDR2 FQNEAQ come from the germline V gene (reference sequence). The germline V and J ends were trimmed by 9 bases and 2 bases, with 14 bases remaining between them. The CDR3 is CASSSFKGNQPQHF. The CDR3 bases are TGTGCCAGTTCCTCGTTTAAGGGCAATCAGCCCCAGCATTTT.

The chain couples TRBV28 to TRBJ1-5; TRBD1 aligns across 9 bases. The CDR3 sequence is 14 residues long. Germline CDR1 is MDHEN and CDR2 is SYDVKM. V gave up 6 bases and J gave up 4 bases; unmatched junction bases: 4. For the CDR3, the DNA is TGTGCCAGCAGGAACAGGGGGCCTAATCAGCCCCAGCATTTT. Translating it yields CASRNRGPNQPQHF.